This T cell receptor (beta chain) was sequenced for a study of blood T cell repertoires in COVID-19. CDR3 size: 12 residues. Germline-derived CDR1 and CDR2 are GTSNPN and SVGIG (reference sequence). J lost 6 bases, V lost 4 bases, and 3 bases had no gene match. The count of this clone is one. How the authors handled the data: For nucleated cells, counts were estimated from reference gene primer amplification. Clones were sequenced by immunoSEQ multiplex PCR, and TCRdb holds only the in-frame ones, with some missing. The DNA was the basis for D and trimming; V, J and clone size are from that table. This sample has about 300,000 clones, with 85% to 90% found just once.

This receptor was obtained from a man aged 30 to 39 who had recovered from COVID-19. The sequencing input was PBMCs or T cells enriched from blood (not recorded which). The gene calls are TRBV30 and TRBJ2-1; 7 nucleotides align to TRBD1. The CDR3 here is CAWTPGGNEQFF. The DNA of the CDR3 is TGTGCCTGGACCCCAGGGGGCAATGAGCAGTTCTTC. Combining the CDR3 with reference TRBV30 and TRBJ2-1 gives the whole variable domain SQTIHQWPATLVQPVGSPLSLECTVEGTSNPNLYWYRQAAGRGLQLLFYSVGIGQISSEVPQNLSASRPQDRQFILSSKKLLLSDSGFYLCAWTPGGNEQFFGPGTRLTVL.